Below, 27 T cell receptor beta chains from the same sample are listed, as sequenced in a study of blood T cell repertoires in COVID-19. Sequencing used immunoSEQ multiplex PCR; TCRdb keeps in-frame clones, though not all of them. This table holds 500,000 to 600,000 clones, approximately 91% found once. The specimen was peripheral blood. These receptors were collected from a woman aged 45-65 years with COVID-19, enrolled during active disease.

The CDR3 DNA reads TGTGCCAGCAGACCGAGTACAGGTCATGGCTACACCTTC. The encoded protein is CASRPSTGHGYTF. The chain has TRBV6-4 and TRBJ1-2; D might be TRBD1 (5 bases). This CDR3 has 13 amino acids. Germline CDR1 is MRHNA and CDR2 is SNTAGT. The V gene lost 6 bases and the J gene lost 6 bases, with 14 bases spanning the gap.

The V gene is TRBV5-1, the J gene TRBJ1-3; a weak D match, TRBD1 (5 bases). Between the trimmed V and J ends, which lost 4 bases and 0 bases, there was a span of 14 bases. The CDR3 length is 16 residues. CDR1 SGHRS and CDR2 YFSETQ come from the germline V gene. The CDR3, as DNA: TGCGCCAGCAGCCCAAGCGACAGTAACTCTGGAAACACCATATATTTT. Translating gives CASSPSDSNSGNTIYF.

The chain carries TRBV5-6 and TRBJ2-3; 8 positions match TRBD2. The V gene end was trimmed by 0 bases and the J gene end by 4 bases; junction bases not matched to a gene: 1. This CDR3 is 14 amino acids long. From germline, CDR1 is SGHDT and CDR2 YYEEEE. Here the CDR3 DNA reads TGTGCCAGCAGCTTGGCGGGGGGGGCAGATACGCAGTATTTT. Amino acids: CASSLAGGADTQYF.

The V gene is TRBV27, the J gene TRBJ1-5; weak D call: TRBD1 (5 bases). Between the trimmed V and J ends, which lost 11 bases and 4 bases, there was a span of 12 bases. CDR1 is MNHEY and CDR2 is SMNVEV in the germline V gene (reference sequence). The CDR3 consists of 12 residues. The CDR3 loop reads CAVGRGNQPQHF. CDR3 bases: TGTGCCGTTGGGCGGGGGAATCAGCCCCAGCATTTT.

On this clone: Other DNA sequences within the sample encode an identical CDR3. The chain has TRBV4-2 and TRBJ1-2; no reliable D call. Between the trimmed V and J ends, which lost 0 bases and 4 bases, there was a span of 9 bases. The germline gives CDR1 LGHNA, CDR2 YNFKEQ. The CDR3 sequence is 14 residues long. The DNA for the CDR3 is TGTGCCAGCAGCCAAGACACAGAGTTCTATGGCTACACCTTC. Residues: CASSQDTEFYGYTF.

This clone came up once. The chain has TRBV30 and TRBJ2-3; weak D call: TRBD1 (6 bases). This CDR3 region has 13 residues. V was pared by 6 bases and J by 2 bases, with 12 bases between. Germline V gives CDR1 GTSNPN, CDR2 SVGIG (reference sequence). The CDR3 region has the DNA TGTGCCTGTACAGGGTCCATCACAGATACGCAGTATTTT. Its protein product is CACTGSITDTQYF.

The rearrangement joins TRBV6-6 to TRBJ1-2; 8 bases fit TRBD1. The V and J ends lost 0 bases and 8 bases, in that order; junction bases with no gene match: 5. Germline loops: CDR1 MNHNY, CDR2 SVGAGI (reference sequence). The CDR3 runs 14 residues. Written as DNA, the CDR3 is TGTGCCAGCAGTTACTCTGATGGGGACAGGGGCTACACCTTC. This sequence encodes CASSYSDGDRGYTF.

This chain uses TRBV2 with TRBJ2-1, with 8 positions matching TRBD2. There are 17 residues in the CDR3. Trimming removed 4 bases from V and 4 bases from J; junction bases left unmatched: 12. Germline values: CDR1 SNHLY, CDR2 FYNNEI. CDR3: CASSARAGAGAYNEQFF. CDR3 sequence (DNA): TGTGCCAGCAGTGCCCGAGCGGGGGCAGGAGCGTACAATGAGCAGTTCTTC.

The J gene is TRBJ2-7, the V gene TRBV9, with a tentative D call TRBD2 (5 bases). This CDR3 region has 15 residues. CDR1 SGDLS and CDR2 YYNGEE come from the germline V gene. V was clipped by 0 bases and J by 0 bases, with 10 bases between them. Here the CDR3 reads CASSVAVGLSYEQYF. The CDR3 bases are TGTGCCAGCAGCGTAGCAGTCGGACTCTCCTACGAGCAGTACTTC.

Comment on this clone: This CDR3 is also generated by other DNA sequences in the sample. The genes are TRBV7-7 and TRBJ2-2; TRBD1 is a possible D gene (5 bases). Trimming took 1 base from V and 0 from J, leaving 6 bases between them. The germline V gene has CDR1 SSHAT and CDR2 FNYEAQ (reference sequence). The CDR3 is 15 residues long. As DNA, the CDR3 is TGTGCCAGCAGCTTAGAAGGGGCGAACACCGGGGAGCTGTTTTTT. It is translated as CASSLEGANTGELFF.

V gene TRBV5-4 combines with J gene TRBJ1-1; no firm D call. Germline-derived CDR1 and CDR2 are SGHNT and YYREEE (reference sequence). Trimming took off 4 bases at V and 4 bases at J, with 14 bases between the two ends. This CDR3 has 14 amino acids. This CDR3 is CASSQLRSGTEAFF. CDR3 coding DNA: TGTGCCAGCAGCCAACTACGATCGGGCACTGAAGCTTTCTTT.

As for this clone: This sample includes further DNA sequences coding for the same CDR3. The V call is TRBV12-3 or TRBV12-4, the J call TRBJ1-1; D gene unclear. The CDR3 has 13 residues. Trimming stripped 3 bases from V and 4 bases from J, with 9 bases between. In DNA, the CDR3 is TGTGCCAGCAGTTTGAGGCTGGGCACTGAAGCTTTCTTT. Its translation is CASSLRLGTEAFF.

Points on this clone: A junction end diverges from the germline sequence, so it may reflect a read error. The genes are TRBV5-1 and TRBJ2-7; the D gene could be TRBD1 or TRBD2 (5 bases each). Germline V CDR1 and CDR2: SGHRS, YFSETQ. There are 13 residues in the CDR3. CDR3: CASRLDTGDEQYF. In DNA form, the CDR3 reads TGCGCCAGCAGGTTGGACACCGGGGACGAGCAGTACTTC.

The chain links TRBV2 to TRBJ2-2, with no clear D. V lost 7 bases to trimming and J lost 4 bases, with 10 bases between them. The CDR3 extends over 13 amino acids. From germline, CDR1 is SNHLY and CDR2 FYNNEI. The CDR3 is CASKGESTGELFF. The DNA of the CDR3 is TGTGCCAGCAAAGGAGAGTCCACCGGGGAGCTGTTTTTT. The entire variable domain, with the rest obtained from reference TRBV2 and TRBJ2-2, is as follows: EPEVTQTPSHQVTQMGQEVILRCVPISNHLYFYWYRQILGQKVEFLVSFYNNEISEKSEIFDDQFSVERPDGSNFTLKIRSTKLEDSAMYFCASKGESTGELFFGEGSRLTVL.

This chain links TRBV5-1 with TRBJ1-4; weak D call: TRBD1 (6 bases). The CDR3 spans 20 residues. Between the trimmed V and J ends, which lost 0 bases and 7 bases, there was a span of 28 bases. Germline CDR1 is SGHRS and CDR2 is YFSETQ. The CDR3 sequence is CASSLVSRVLGGAMGEKLFF. The CDR3 bases are TGCGCCAGCAGCTTGGTGTCCCGTGTGCTCGGGGGGGCAATGGGTGAAAAACTGTTTTTT. The full variable domain, completed using reference TRBV5-1 and TRBJ1-4, is KAGVTQTPRYLIKTRGQQVTLSCSPISGHRSVSWYQQTPGQGLQFLFEYFSETQRNKGNFPGRFSGRQFSNSRSEMNVSTLELGDSALYLCASSLVSRVLGGAMGEKLFFGSGTQLSVL.

The chain combines TRBV20-1 with TRBJ1-5, with 7 nucleotides matching TRBD1. CDR1 DFQATT and CDR2 SNEGSKA come from the germline V gene (reference sequence). The CDR3 runs to 14 residues. V gave up 3 bases and J gave up 6 bases; unmatched junction bases: 8. The CDR3 coding sequence is TGCAGTGCTAGTCAGGGGGTCTCGAGTCAGCCCCAGCATTTT. It is translated as CSASQGVSSQPQHF.

This clone was counted once. The CDR3: CASTSDRVPYEQYF. For the CDR3, the DNA is TGCGCCAGCACATCAGACAGGGTCCCCTACGAGCAGTACTTC. This chain joins TRBV5-1 and TRBJ2-7; 7 bases map to TRBD1. Germline CDR1 is SGHRS and CDR2 is YFSETQ. Germline trimming cut 6 bases from V and 2 bases from J; bases unmatched to any gene: 8. The CDR3 totals 14 residues.

The chain has TRBV28 and TRBJ2-7, with 7 nucleotides matching TRBD1. Germline V gene data show CDR1 as MDHEN and CDR2 as SYDVKM. The ends lost 6 bases at V and 2 bases at J; junction bases unmatched: 13. The CDR3 covers 16 residues. CDR3 coding DNA: TGTGCCAGCAGGGGGGCCGGCGACAGGGCCCCCTACGAGCAGTACTTC. Its translation: CASRGAGDRAPYEQYF.

The chain couples TRBV27 to TRBJ1-5; the D gene is possibly TRBD1 (6 bases). The CDR3 loop spans 14 amino acids. V lost 9 bases and J 0 bases, leaving 12 bases between the germline ends. Germline CDR1 and CDR2: MNHEY and SMNVEV (reference sequence). The CDR3 nucleotides are TGTGCCAGTTCGGACAGCCATAGCAATCAGCCCCAGCATTTT. It translates to CASSDSHSNQPQHF.

The V gene is TRBV7-9, the J gene TRBJ2-1; 10 nucleotides agree with TRBD2. J was trimmed by 6 bases and V by 6 bases; bases with no gene match: 14. CDR3 length: 17 amino acids. The germline CDR1 and CDR2 sequences are SEHNR and FQNEAQ (reference sequence). CDR3: CASSLKLSGGRGNEQFF. The DNA for the CDR3 is TGTGCCAGCAGTTTGAAGCTTAGCGGGGGGAGGGGCAATGAGCAGTTCTTC.

This clone was recorded only once. The chain employs TRBV2 and TRBJ1-2; D gene ambiguous. The V gene lost 8 bases and the J gene lost 6 bases, with 16 bases spanning the gap. The germline V gene has CDR1 SNHLY and CDR2 FYNNEI. The CDR3 runs to 13 residues. CDR3 sequence (DNA): TGTGCCAGCTTTGGTAGAGGAACACATGGCTACACCTTC. Translation: CASFGRGTHGYTF.

The chain recombines TRBV30 with TRBJ1-1, with D perhaps TRBD1 (5 bases). Trimming pared 4 bases from V and 3 bases from J, leaving 12 bases between. Looked up from germline, CDR1 is GTSNPN and CDR2 is SVGIG (reference sequence). The CDR3 is made up of 13 amino acids. CDR3 in amino acids: CAWTGNKYTEAFF. The CDR3 DNA follows: TGTGCCTGGACAGGGAATAAGTACACTGAAGCTTTCTTT.

This chain links TRBV5-1 with TRBJ2-7, with 10 bases fitting TRBD2. Per the germline V gene, CDR1 is SGHRS and CDR2 is YFSETQ. The trim removed 2 bases at V and 6 bases at J, leaving 14 bases unmatched. The CDR3 is 17 residues long. DNA of the CDR3: TGCGCCAGCAGCTTCCTCCCCTCGAGCGGGGGGGCGAGCGAGCAGTACTTC. The encoded protein is CASSFLPSSGGASEQYF.

About this clone: Other DNA sequences from this sample encode an identical CDR3 as well. This chain uses TRBV19 with TRBJ1-1; 9 bases map to TRBD1. With V trimmed by 9 bases and J by 0 bases, 11 bases remained unmatched. This CDR3 is 16 amino acids long. Germline V gives CDR1 LNHDA, CDR2 SQIVND (reference sequence). The DNA of the CDR3 is TGTGCCAGCAATTCACCCCGACAGGGGGTGAACACTGAAGCTTTCTTT. This codes for CASNSPRQGVNTEAFF.

The chain uses TRBV3-1 (or the pseudogene TRBV3-2) and TRBJ2-3; 11 bases agree with TRBD1. The CDR3 loop spans 14 amino acids. Germline CDR1 is LGHDT and CDR2 is YNNKEL (reference sequence). Trimming cost V 4 bases and J 9 bases; bases outside gene matches: 6. This chain's CDR3 is CASSRLDRGQTQYF. For the CDR3, the DNA is TGTGCCAGCAGCCGGTTGGACAGGGGGCAAACGCAGTATTTT.

This clone was recorded a few times. The V call is TRBV9, the J call TRBJ1-1; a possible D gene is TRBD1 (5 bases). The V end lost 4 bases, the J end lost 3 bases, and 16 bases lay between the germline ends. The CDR3 totals 15 residues. Germline V gene data show CDR1 as SGDLS and CDR2 as YYNGEE. The CDR3 region has the DNA TGTGCCAGCAGCCATCGACGGGCGGGGGACACTGAAGCTTTCTTT. Translating it yields CASSHRRAGDTEAFF.

This clone was detected only a few times. The chain uses TRBV4-1 and TRBJ1-6; 8 bases map to TRBD1. CDR1 is MGHRA and CDR2 is YSYEKL in the germline V gene. J lost 7 bases, V lost 1 base, and 3 bases had no gene match. CDR3 length: 15 residues. CDR3 in amino acids: CASSQVGQANSPLHF. The DNA for the CDR3 is TGCGCCAGCAGCCAAGTGGGACAGGCCAATTCACCCCTCCACTTT.